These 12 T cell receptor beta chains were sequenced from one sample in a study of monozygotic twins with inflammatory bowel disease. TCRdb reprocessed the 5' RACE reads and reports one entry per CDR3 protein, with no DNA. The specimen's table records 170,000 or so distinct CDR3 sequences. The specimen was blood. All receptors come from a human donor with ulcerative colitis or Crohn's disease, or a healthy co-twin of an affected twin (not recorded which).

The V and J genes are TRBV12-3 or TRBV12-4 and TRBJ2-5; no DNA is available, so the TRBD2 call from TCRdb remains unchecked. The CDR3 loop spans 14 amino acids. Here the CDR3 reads CASSLRAGGETQYF.

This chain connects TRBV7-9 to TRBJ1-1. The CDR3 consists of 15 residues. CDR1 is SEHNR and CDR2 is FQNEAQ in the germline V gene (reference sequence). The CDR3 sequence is CASSATGGSRTEAFF.

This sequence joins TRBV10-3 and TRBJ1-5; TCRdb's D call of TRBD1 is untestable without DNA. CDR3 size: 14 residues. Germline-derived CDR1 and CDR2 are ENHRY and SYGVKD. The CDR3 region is CAISETGGNQPQHF.

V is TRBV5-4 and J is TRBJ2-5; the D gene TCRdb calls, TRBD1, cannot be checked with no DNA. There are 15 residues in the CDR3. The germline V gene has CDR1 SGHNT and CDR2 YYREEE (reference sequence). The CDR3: CASSLRDLRQETQYF.

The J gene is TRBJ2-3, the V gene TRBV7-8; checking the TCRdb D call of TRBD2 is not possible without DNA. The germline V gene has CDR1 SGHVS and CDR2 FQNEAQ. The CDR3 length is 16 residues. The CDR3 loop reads CASSSGLAGYTDTQYF.

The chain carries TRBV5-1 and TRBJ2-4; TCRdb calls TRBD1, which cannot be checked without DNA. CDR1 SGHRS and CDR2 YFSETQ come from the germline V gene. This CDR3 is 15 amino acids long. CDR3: CASSSQGGRVNIQYF.

CDR3 region: CASSYTRGADIQYF. The J gene is TRBJ2-4, the V gene TRBV6-5; absent DNA, TCRdb's TRBD1 call cannot be checked. The CDR3 consists of 14 residues. Germline-derived CDR1 and CDR2 are MNHEY and SVGAGI.

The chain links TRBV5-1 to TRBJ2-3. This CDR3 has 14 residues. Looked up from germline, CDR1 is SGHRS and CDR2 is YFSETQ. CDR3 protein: CASSLGQSTDTQYF.

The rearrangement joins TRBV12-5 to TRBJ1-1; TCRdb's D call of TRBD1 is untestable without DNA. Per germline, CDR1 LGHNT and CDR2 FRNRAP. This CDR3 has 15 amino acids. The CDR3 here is CASGLGQGINTEAFF.

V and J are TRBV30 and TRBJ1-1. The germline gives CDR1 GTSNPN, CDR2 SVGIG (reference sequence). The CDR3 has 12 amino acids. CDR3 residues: CAWRTRYTEAFF.

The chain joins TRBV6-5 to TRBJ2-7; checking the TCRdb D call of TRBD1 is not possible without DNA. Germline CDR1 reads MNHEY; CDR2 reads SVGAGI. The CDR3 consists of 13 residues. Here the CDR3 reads CASTDLTAHEQYF.

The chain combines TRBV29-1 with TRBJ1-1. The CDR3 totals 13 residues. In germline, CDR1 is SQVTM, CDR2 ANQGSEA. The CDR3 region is CSVEKGGGTEAFF.